The 24 T cell receptor beta chains reported below all come from one sample, sequenced in a study of T-cell reconstitution after alpha-beta-depleted transplantation in children. Preparation of the TCRbeta library was carried out with unique molecular identifiers. MiXCR was run by TCRdb on the PCR reads, yielding one entry per CDR3 protein. This table holds hundreds of thousands of distinct CDR3 sequences, roughly 9.1% found once. The sequences come from PBMCs, collected before TCRalphabeta/CD19-depleted stem cell transplant. The source is a boy younger than two with acute myeloid leukemia, due to receive a stem cell transplant.

This clonotype was picked up many times. The chain is built from TRBV20-1 and TRBJ1-4; TRBD1 matches at 7 bases. The CDR3 is 13 amino acids. Germline trimming cut 4 bases from V and 8 bases from J; bases unmatched to any gene: 7. The germline gives CDR1 DFQATT, CDR2 SNEGSKA (reference sequence). The CDR3, as DNA: TGCAGTGCTAAACGGGGACAGCACGAAAAACTGTTTTTT. Amino acids: CSAKRGQHEKLFF.

With respect to this clonotype: This could be a read error, since a much larger clone is one nucleotide away. This chain joins TRBV28 and TRBJ2-7; perhaps TRBD1 as D (6 bases). Trimming removed 6 bases from V and 3 bases from J, with 18 bases in between. Germline values: CDR1 MDHEN, CDR2 SYDVKM. The CDR3 length is 15 residues. The CDR3 loop reads CASSPAGAYLYEQYF. CDR3 DNA sequence: TGTGCCAGCAGCCCCGCAGGGGCTTACCTCTACGAGCAGTACTTC. The complete variable domain, with remaining parts taken from reference TRBV28 and TRBJ2-7, reads DVKVTQSSRYLVKRTGEKVFLECVQDMDHENMFWYRQDPGLGLRLIYFSYDVKMKEKGDIPEGYSVSREKKERFSLILESASTNQTSMYLCASSPAGAYLYEQYFGPGTRLTVT.

This clonotype occurred many times. This chain joins TRBV20-1 and TRBJ2-1; 8 nucleotides line up with TRBD2. CDR1 is DFQATT, CDR2 SNEGSKA, per germline (reference sequence). The CDR3 consists of 14 residues. Trimming cost V 3 bases and J 8 bases; bases outside gene matches: 9. Here the CDR3 reads CSARLREGLYEQFF. The CDR3 DNA follows: TGCAGTGCTAGGCTACGGGAGGGCTTATATGAGCAGTTCTTC.

This clonotype was seen repeatedly, ten times or more. The gene calls are TRBV20-1 and TRBJ2-3; 7 bases line up with TRBD2. Germline-derived CDR1 and CDR2 are DFQATT and SNEGSKA (reference sequence). With 0 bases clipped from V and 3 bases from J, the junction kept 9 bases outside the gene matches. The CDR3 totals 16 residues. The CDR3 coding sequence is TGCAGTGCTAGAGAGCTGGGGGGGATAATAACAGATACGCAGTATTTT. Protein: CSARELGGIITDTQYF.

This clonotype was found a few times. The rearrangement joins TRBV24-1 to TRBJ2-1, with D perhaps matching TRBD1 (6 bases). V shed 3 bases and J shed 9 bases, with 8 bases lying between them. CDR3 length: 12 amino acids. Germline CDR1 and CDR2: KGHDR and SFDVKD. The CDR3 region has the DNA TGTGCCACCAGTGATACAGGGCCTGAGCAGTTCTTC. Protein sequence: CATSDTGPEQFF.

This clonotype was counted ten times or more. The V call is TRBV12-3 or TRBV12-4, the J call TRBJ1-6, with 7 bases aligning to TRBD1. The CDR3 covers 16 residues. Losses at the gene ends were 2 bases for V and 2 bases for J; bases not matched to a gene: 3. CDR3 sequence (DNA): TGTGCCAGCAGTTTAAAGGGGGCGGCCTATAATTCACCCCTCCACTTT. It codes for CASSLKGAAYNSPLHF.

This clonotype was seen repeatedly, ten times or more. The chain employs TRBV29-1 and TRBJ2-5, with 7 bases that match TRBD2. The CDR3 extends over 13 amino acids. V dropped 8 bases and J dropped 4; count of bases not matched to a gene: 10. Germline CDR1 SQVTM, CDR2 ANQGSEA. CDR3 sequence (DNA): TGCAGCTCCCGGGAGGCCCAGGGAGAGACCCAGTACTTC. Residues: CSSREAQGETQYF.

This clonotype was found many times. The V call is TRBV7-9, the J call TRBJ1-5; weak D call: TRBD1 (6 bases). V was shortened by 4 bases and J by 11 bases, with 15 bases between the two germline ends. The CDR3 length is 13 residues. In germline, CDR1 is SEHNR, CDR2 FQNEAQ (reference sequence). This CDR3 reads CASSSSGAQAQHF. CDR3 in DNA: TGTGCCAGCAGCTCGTCAGGGGCCCAGGCCCAGCATTTT. The full variable domain, rest sourced from reference TRBV7-9 and TRBJ1-5, is DTGVSQNPRHKITKRGQNVTFRCDPISEHNRLYWYRQTLGQGPEFLTYFQNEAQLEKSRLLSDRFSAERPKGSFSTLEIQRTEQGDSAMYLCASSSSGAQAQHFGDGTRLSIL.

This clonotype was detected ten times or more. The rearrangement links TRBV5-5 to TRBJ2-1; unclear D gene. This CDR3 spans 12 amino acids. V shed 7 bases and J shed 6 bases, with 11 bases lying between them. Per the germline V gene, CDR1 is SGHKS and CDR2 is YYEKEE (reference sequence). The CDR3 region has the DNA TGTGCCAGCTGTTTTAACAGCAATGAGCAGTTCTTC. This encodes CASCFNSNEQFF.

This clonotype showed up just a few times. This rearrangement joins TRBV6-5 to TRBJ2-2, with 8 positions matching TRBD1. The germline CDR1 and CDR2 sequences are MNHEY and SVGAGI. Unmatched junction bases numbered 11, after V lost 2 bases and J lost 3 bases. The CDR3 length is 18 residues. CDR3 coding DNA: TGTGCCAGCAGTTACCGAGACAGGGGACGGTCGGACACCGGGGAGCTGTTTTTT. Protein product: CASSYRDRGRSDTGELFF.

This clonotype was observed many times. The chain couples TRBV18 to TRBJ1-5, with TRBD1 identical over 7 bases. Trimming at V came to 8 bases and at J to 3 bases, leaving 7 bases not matched to a gene. CDR3 length: 14 residues. Germline CDR1 and CDR2: KGHSH and LQKENI. Here the CDR3 DNA reads TGTGCCAGCCATCAGGGGGGAGCCAATCAGCCCCAGCATTTT. It encodes CASHQGGANQPQHF.

The chain links TRBV28 to TRBJ1-1; D not resolved. Per germline, CDR1 MDHEN and CDR2 SYDVKM. V gave up 4 bases and J gave up 1 base, with 16 bases separating them. This CDR3 spans 16 amino acids. CDR3 in amino acids: CASSYQRQIPNTEAFF. The CDR3 nucleotides are TGTGCCAGCAGTTATCAAAGGCAGATCCCGAACACTGAAGCTTTCTTT.

This clonotype was counted at least ten times. The gene calls are TRBV6-5 and TRBJ2-7, with a tentative D call TRBD1 (7 bases). The CDR3 runs 14 residues. Deletions cut 0 bases from V and 4 bases from J, with 10 bases between. Germline assignment: CDR1 MNHEY and CDR2 SVGAGI. CDR3 DNA sequence: TGTGCCAGCAGTTACTCACCAGGGGGGTACGAGCAGTACTTC. Amino acids: CASSYSPGGYEQYF.

This clonotype occurred many times. This chain joins TRBV7-9 and TRBJ2-5; D remains ambiguous. This CDR3 contains 13 residues. Per germline, CDR1 SEHNR and CDR2 FQNEAQ (reference sequence). The germline V and J ends were trimmed by 4 bases and 5 bases, with 11 bases remaining between them. CDR3 DNA: TGTGCCAGCAGCTCGGAGAGGTTGGAGACCCAGTACTTC. Its protein is CASSSERLETQYF. Variable domain in full (rest from reference TRBV7-9 and TRBJ2-5): DTGVSQNPRHKITKRGQNVTFRCDPISEHNRLYWYRQTLGQGPEFLTYFQNEAQLEKSRLLSDRFSAERPKGSFSTLEIQRTEQGDSAMYLCASSSERLETQYFGPGTRLLVL.

In this sample, this clonotype turned up many times. The V gene is TRBV5-1, the J gene TRBJ2-5; TRBD2 matches 8 bases. Germline CDR1 and CDR2: SGHRS and YFSETQ. Germline trimming cut 0 bases from V and 5 bases from J; bases unmatched to any gene: 3. There are 14 residues in the CDR3. The CDR3 DNA reads TGCGCCAGCAGCTTGGGAGCGGGGGAGGAGACCCAGTACTTC. This translates into CASSLGAGEETQYF.

This clonotype was observed many times. The V and J genes are TRBV24-1 and TRBJ2-1, with D possibly being TRBD2 (6 bases). Deletions cut 3 bases from V and 0 bases from J, with 14 bases between. CDR1 is KGHDR, CDR2 SFDVKD, per germline. The CDR3 runs to 17 residues. The DNA of the CDR3 is TGTGCCACCAGTGATGCAGGGACTCAGGGCTCCTACAATGAGCAGTTCTTC. Protein sequence: CATSDAGTQGSYNEQFF.

The sample holds a few counts of this clonotype. The chain has TRBV15 and TRBJ2-7; D is possibly TRBD2 (5 bases). The CDR3 covers 16 residues. V was pared by 5 bases and J by 6 bases, with 23 bases between. CDR1 is LNHNV, CDR2 YYDKDF, per germline (reference sequence). CDR3 region: CATSGQSPGRMGEQYF. DNA for the CDR3: TGTGCCACCAGCGGCCAGAGCCCGGGAAGGATGGGCGAGCAGTACTTC.

A note on this clonotype: A read error may be the cause here, since a much bigger clone is one base away. The chain uses TRBV20-1 and TRBJ2-7, with 7 bases fitting TRBD2. Germline trimming cut 5 bases from V and 5 bases from J; bases unmatched to any gene: 15. This CDR3 spans 15 amino acids. CDR1 and CDR2 (germline): DFQATT, SNEGSKA (reference sequence). The CDR3 DNA reads as TGCAGTGCTTCCGCGGGGAGCGGGGCACGCAACGAGCAGTACTTC. Translated: CSASAGSGARNEQYF.

This clonotype was seen at least ten times. The chain uses TRBV20-1 and TRBJ2-1; TRBD1 matches 8 bases. This CDR3 has 15 amino acids. V lost 0 bases, J lost 2 bases, and 3 bases stayed unmatched. Looked up from germline, CDR1 is DFQATT and CDR2 is SNEGSKA (reference sequence). DNA of the CDR3: TGCAGTGCTAGAGACAGGGGGCAGGCCTACAATGAGCAGTTCTTC. This translates into CSARDRGQAYNEQFF.

This clonotype was observed a handful of times. V and J are TRBV18 and TRBJ2-5, with a weak D call TRBD1 (6 bases). Per germline, CDR1 KGHSH and CDR2 LQKENI. V was pared by 0 bases and J by 10 bases, with 15 bases between. The CDR3 has 14 residues. The CDR3 reads CASSPPGLETGQYF. DNA for the CDR3: TGTGCCAGCTCACCACCGGGGCTGGAGACAGGCCAGTACTTC.

The sample holds many counts of this clonotype. The J gene is TRBJ2-1, the V gene TRBV6-1; D is uncertain. Germline V CDR1 and CDR2: MNHNS, SASEGT. Between the trimmed V and J ends, which lost 3 bases and 4 bases, there was a span of 4 bases. The CDR3 extends over 12 amino acids. CDR3 in amino acids: CASSDRYNEQFF. The CDR3 nucleotides are TGTGCCAGCAGTGACCGTTACAATGAGCAGTTCTTC.

This clonotype appeared many times. V gene TRBV20-1 combines with J gene TRBJ1-1; D is undetermined. The CDR3 consists of 14 residues. From germline, CDR1 is DFQATT and CDR2 SNEGSKA (reference sequence). The V end lost 5 bases, the J end lost 1 base, and 14 bases lay between the germline ends. The CDR3 sequence: CSALGIIPNTEAFF. CDR3 nucleotides: TGCAGTGCTCTTGGCATAATCCCGAACACTGAAGCTTTCTTT.

The table lists this clonotype with a few counts. This chain uses TRBV7-9 with TRBJ1-2; 9 bases fit TRBD1. V shed 3 bases, J shed 4 bases, and the junction held 6 bases outside the gene matches. The CDR3 sequence is 15 residues long. Germline-derived CDR1 and CDR2 are SEHNR and FQNEAQ (reference sequence). The CDR3 DNA sequence: TGTGCCAGCAGCTTGGTACAGGGGGCCGGCTATGGCTACACCTTC. It encodes CASSLVQGAGYGYTF.

This clonotype has only a few counts. The V call is TRBV5-1, the J call TRBJ2-5, with D perhaps TRBD2 (6 bases). CDR1 and CDR2 from the germline V gene are SGHRS and YFSETQ. There are 13 residues in the CDR3. The V end lost 2 bases, the J end lost 3 bases, and 8 bases lay between the germline ends. In nucleotides, the CDR3 is TGCGCCAGCAGCTTCTTAGCGGAAGAGACCCAGTACTTC. Its protein product is CASSFLAEETQYF.